Listed here is a single TCR beta chain. Its antigen is not known. It was with 60 Vbeta and 13 Jbeta primers that the PCR ran. Original processing methods: Among the unique TCR beta chains that a later analysis counted, about 84 million in all, roughly 10 million were shared. Profiled with immunoSEQ multiplex PCR; TCRdb holds only in-frame clones, not every one. V and J calls plus clone size are reproduced from that table; the DNA served to infer D and trimming. The repertoire holds about 120,000 clones, with roughly a tenth as singletons. The CDR3 has 12 amino acids. CDR1 and CDR2 (germline): SEHNR, FQNEAQ (reference sequence). Trimming took off 5 bases at V and 14 bases at J, with 18 bases between the two ends. This specimen comes from a study of cytomegalovirus exposure and HLA in healthy donors. Study-wide points: Most TCR sequences were seen very rarely across donors, but some public TCRs occurred in many. Later on, a genetic analysis was performed. It linked a missense variant in DCLRE1C with V- and J-gene trimming of TCR beta.

The chain uses TRBV7-9 and TRBJ1-1, with D perhaps TRBD1 (5 bases). The TCR originated in a woman aged 18-30 years in good health and CMV-seropositive. The material sequenced was PBMCs. The CDR3 nucleotides read TGTGCCAGCAGCCAGGCGGGGACGGACTGGTTCTTT. Translated, it gives CASSQAGTDWFF.